This T cell receptor beta chain comes out of a study of a mutant IDH1 vaccine in newly diagnosed glioma. As for the study in general: It was radiotherapy, temozolomide, or both that patients received previously, with most receiving both.

Time point specified: baseline, week 1 (first vaccination visit). Treatment given: pre-vaccination baseline after standard-of-care therapy. Data came from immunoSEQ multiplex PCR; TCRdb stores just in-frame clones and leaves some out. Seen here are 75,000 to 100,000 clones, about 80% observed once, and the top ten hold around 5%. The ends were cut back, 5 bases at V and 0 bases at J, with 9 bases in the middle. From germline, CDR1 is SGDLS and CDR2 YYNGEE. The CDR3 is made up of 14 amino acids. This sequence was found in a middle-aged man with glioma. Some clones in this sample may be carry-over from other donors' samples. This sequence joins TRBV9 and TRBJ1-5; D gene uncertain. The sample here was PBMCs, taken from a glioma patient treated with radiotherapy, temozolomide or both. In DNA form, the CDR3 reads TGTGCCAGCAGTGCAACAGATAGCAATCAGCCCCAGCATTTT. Translated: CASSATDSNQPQHF.